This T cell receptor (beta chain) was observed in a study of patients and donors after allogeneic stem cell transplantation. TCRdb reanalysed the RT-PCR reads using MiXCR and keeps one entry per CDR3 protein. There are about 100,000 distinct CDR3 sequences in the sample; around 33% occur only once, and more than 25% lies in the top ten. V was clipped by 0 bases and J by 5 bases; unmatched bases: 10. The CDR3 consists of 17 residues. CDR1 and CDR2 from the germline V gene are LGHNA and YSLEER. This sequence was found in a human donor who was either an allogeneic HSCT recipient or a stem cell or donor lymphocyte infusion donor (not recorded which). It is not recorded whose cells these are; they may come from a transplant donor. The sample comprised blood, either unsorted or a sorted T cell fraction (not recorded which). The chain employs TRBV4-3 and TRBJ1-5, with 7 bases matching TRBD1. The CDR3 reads CASSQDWDSSGHQPQHF. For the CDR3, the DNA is TGCGCCAGCAGCCAAGATTGGGACAGCTCTGGGCATCAGCCCCAGCATTTT.